This section outlines one T cell receptor (beta chain) sequence together with its context. The V and J ends lost 3 bases and 0 bases respectively, with 12 bases between them. The CDR3 is 15 residues long. How the authors handled the data: Estimates of nucleated cell counts were drawn from the amplification of reference gene primers. The assay was immunoSEQ multiplex PCR, and TCRdb's table has in-frame clones only and misses some. The V and J calls and the clone size are those of that table, but D and trimming were determined from the DNA. The repertoire holds more than 25,000 clones, with around 82% as singletons. The sample belongs to a study of blood T cell repertoires in COVID-19. Study-wide background: COVID-19 samples from acute and convalescent phases originated in the United States, Italy and Spain. PBMCs, B-cell-depleted T cells, or T cells provided the cDNA or gDNA that made up the material.

Sequencing was performed on peripheral blood. This sequence originates from a man at least 80 years old with active COVID-19. The J gene is TRBJ2-7, the V gene TRBV23-1, with D perhaps TRBD2 (6 bases). TRBV23-1 is noted as an ORF with a role that remains uncertain. The CDR3 DNA reads as TGCGCCAGCAGTCACTGGGACTGCAGCTCCTACGAGCAGTACTTC. This gives the protein CASSHWDCSSYEQYF.